Presented here are 11 T cell receptor beta chains from one specimen sequenced in a study of blood T cell repertoires in COVID-19. TCRdb's copy holds only in-frame clones and misses some; the assay was immunoSEQ multiplex PCR. Altogether around 51,000 clones are present, 75% to 95% being singletons, with the ten largest covering approximately 5%. The sample taken for sequencing was peripheral blood. These receptors came from a man aged 65 to 85 with acute or convalescent COVID-19.

Only one count was recorded for this clone. The rearrangement joins TRBV5-1 to TRBJ2-5; 9 nucleotides line up with TRBD2. The CDR3 spans 16 residues. Germline CDR1 is SGHRS and CDR2 is YFSETQ. V shed 0 bases and J 0 bases; nucleotides not matched to a gene: 3. The CDR3 coding sequence is TGCGCCAGCAGCTTGGATCTAGCGGGGAACCAAGAGACCCAGTACTTC. This codes for CASSLDLAGNQETQYF.

The V call is TRBV19, the J call TRBJ2-2, with TRBD1 matching 8 bases. From germline, CDR1 is LNHDA and CDR2 SQIVND (reference sequence). Unmatched junction bases numbered 6, after V lost 1 base and J lost 5 bases. The CDR3 runs 16 residues. The CDR3 sequence is CASSIVGGQGTGELFF. CDR3 nucleotide sequence: TGTGCCAGTAGTATAGTAGGAGGACAGGGAACCGGGGAGCTGTTTTTT.

This chain connects TRBV5-1 to TRBJ2-1, with 8 positions matching TRBD2. Germline CDR1 and CDR2: SGHRS and YFSETQ. V gave up 4 bases and J gave up 9 bases; unmatched junction bases: 12. CDR3 length: 15 residues. CDR3 in DNA: TGCGCCAGCAGCCCGAGGGCGGGGGGCCCCAGTGAGCAGTTCTTC. This sequence encodes CASSPRAGGPSEQFF.

J is TRBJ1-4 and V is TRBV27; D remains ambiguous. Trimming took off 2 bases at V and 8 bases at J, with 18 bases between the two ends. The CDR3 contains 16 residues. Germline values: CDR1 MNHEY, CDR2 SMNVEV (reference sequence). The DNA for the CDR3 is TGTGCCAGCAGTTTAATCAGCGGGGTCGCGGGCGAAAAACTGTTTTTT. This gives the protein CASSLISGVAGEKLFF.

The chain joins TRBV19 to TRBJ1-1; 7 bases match TRBD1. Germline V CDR1 and CDR2: LNHDA, SQIVND (reference sequence). Losses at the gene ends were 3 bases for V and 5 bases for J; bases not matched to a gene: 6. The CDR3 sequence is 14 residues long. The CDR3 spells CASSMPGGGTEAFF. The DNA for the CDR3 is TGTGCCAGTAGTATGCCAGGGGGTGGAACTGAAGCTTTCTTT.

V usage is TRBV28 and J usage is TRBJ2-7, with D possibly being TRBD1 (6 bases). The CDR3 extends over 15 amino acids. Germline V gives CDR1 MDHEN, CDR2 SYDVKM. V was shortened by 8 bases and J by 2 bases, with 19 bases between the two germline ends. CDR3 region: CASPLRRQDPYEQYF. The DNA of the CDR3 is TGTGCCAGCCCCCTCCGCCGACAGGATCCCTACGAGCAGTACTTC.

The sample holds one count of this clone. The rearrangement uses TRBV19 and TRBJ1-1; D might be TRBD1 (5 bases). Germline V lookup: CDR1 LNHDA, CDR2 SQIVND (reference sequence). The germline V and J ends were trimmed by 1 base and 4 bases, with 16 bases remaining between them. There are 16 residues in the CDR3. CDR3 in DNA: TGTGCCAGTAGTATAGGTCGAGTGGGGACTAGCACTGAAGCTTTCTTT. Protein: CASSIGRVGTSTEAFF.

This chain links TRBV5-1 with TRBJ1-3, with a tentative D call TRBD1 (6 bases). This CDR3 has 14 residues. Germline loops: CDR1 SGHRS, CDR2 YFSETQ. V was trimmed by 4 bases and J by 4 bases, leaving 12 bases between them. This CDR3 reads CASSLTGYGNTIYF. CDR3 in DNA: TGCGCCAGCAGCCTCACAGGGTACGGAAACACCATATATTTT.

The chain has TRBV28 and TRBJ2-3; D possibly corresponds to TRBD1 (6 bases). Germline values: CDR1 MDHEN, CDR2 SYDVKM. The CDR3 is 16 amino acids. V lost 2 bases to trimming and J lost 5 bases, with 17 bases between them. The CDR3 region has the DNA TGTGCCAGCAGTTTAATCGTAGCAGGGGCCGAAGATACGCAGTATTTT. Translated, it gives CASSLIVAGAEDTQYF.

This sequence joins TRBV30 and TRBJ1-2; D gene ambiguous. With 3 bases removed from V and 9 bases from J, the gap between germline ends came to 20 bases. CDR3 length: 14 amino acids. From germline, CDR1 is GTSNPN and CDR2 SVGIG (reference sequence). The CDR3 nucleotides read TGTGCCTGGAGCCTACCGGGCCCCTCGGGGAGCTACACCTTC. Translation: CAWSLPGPSGSYTF.

This sequence joins TRBV6-5 and TRBJ1-2; 8 bases are shared with TRBD1. The V segment lost 6 bases and the J segment 5 bases; nucleotides outside the gene matches: 11. The germline V gene has CDR1 MNHEY and CDR2 SVGAGI. This CDR3 region has 15 residues. The DNA of the CDR3 is TGTGCCAGCAGGATTGCGACAGGGGACGTTTATGGCTACACCTTC. Translation: CASRIATGDVYGYTF.